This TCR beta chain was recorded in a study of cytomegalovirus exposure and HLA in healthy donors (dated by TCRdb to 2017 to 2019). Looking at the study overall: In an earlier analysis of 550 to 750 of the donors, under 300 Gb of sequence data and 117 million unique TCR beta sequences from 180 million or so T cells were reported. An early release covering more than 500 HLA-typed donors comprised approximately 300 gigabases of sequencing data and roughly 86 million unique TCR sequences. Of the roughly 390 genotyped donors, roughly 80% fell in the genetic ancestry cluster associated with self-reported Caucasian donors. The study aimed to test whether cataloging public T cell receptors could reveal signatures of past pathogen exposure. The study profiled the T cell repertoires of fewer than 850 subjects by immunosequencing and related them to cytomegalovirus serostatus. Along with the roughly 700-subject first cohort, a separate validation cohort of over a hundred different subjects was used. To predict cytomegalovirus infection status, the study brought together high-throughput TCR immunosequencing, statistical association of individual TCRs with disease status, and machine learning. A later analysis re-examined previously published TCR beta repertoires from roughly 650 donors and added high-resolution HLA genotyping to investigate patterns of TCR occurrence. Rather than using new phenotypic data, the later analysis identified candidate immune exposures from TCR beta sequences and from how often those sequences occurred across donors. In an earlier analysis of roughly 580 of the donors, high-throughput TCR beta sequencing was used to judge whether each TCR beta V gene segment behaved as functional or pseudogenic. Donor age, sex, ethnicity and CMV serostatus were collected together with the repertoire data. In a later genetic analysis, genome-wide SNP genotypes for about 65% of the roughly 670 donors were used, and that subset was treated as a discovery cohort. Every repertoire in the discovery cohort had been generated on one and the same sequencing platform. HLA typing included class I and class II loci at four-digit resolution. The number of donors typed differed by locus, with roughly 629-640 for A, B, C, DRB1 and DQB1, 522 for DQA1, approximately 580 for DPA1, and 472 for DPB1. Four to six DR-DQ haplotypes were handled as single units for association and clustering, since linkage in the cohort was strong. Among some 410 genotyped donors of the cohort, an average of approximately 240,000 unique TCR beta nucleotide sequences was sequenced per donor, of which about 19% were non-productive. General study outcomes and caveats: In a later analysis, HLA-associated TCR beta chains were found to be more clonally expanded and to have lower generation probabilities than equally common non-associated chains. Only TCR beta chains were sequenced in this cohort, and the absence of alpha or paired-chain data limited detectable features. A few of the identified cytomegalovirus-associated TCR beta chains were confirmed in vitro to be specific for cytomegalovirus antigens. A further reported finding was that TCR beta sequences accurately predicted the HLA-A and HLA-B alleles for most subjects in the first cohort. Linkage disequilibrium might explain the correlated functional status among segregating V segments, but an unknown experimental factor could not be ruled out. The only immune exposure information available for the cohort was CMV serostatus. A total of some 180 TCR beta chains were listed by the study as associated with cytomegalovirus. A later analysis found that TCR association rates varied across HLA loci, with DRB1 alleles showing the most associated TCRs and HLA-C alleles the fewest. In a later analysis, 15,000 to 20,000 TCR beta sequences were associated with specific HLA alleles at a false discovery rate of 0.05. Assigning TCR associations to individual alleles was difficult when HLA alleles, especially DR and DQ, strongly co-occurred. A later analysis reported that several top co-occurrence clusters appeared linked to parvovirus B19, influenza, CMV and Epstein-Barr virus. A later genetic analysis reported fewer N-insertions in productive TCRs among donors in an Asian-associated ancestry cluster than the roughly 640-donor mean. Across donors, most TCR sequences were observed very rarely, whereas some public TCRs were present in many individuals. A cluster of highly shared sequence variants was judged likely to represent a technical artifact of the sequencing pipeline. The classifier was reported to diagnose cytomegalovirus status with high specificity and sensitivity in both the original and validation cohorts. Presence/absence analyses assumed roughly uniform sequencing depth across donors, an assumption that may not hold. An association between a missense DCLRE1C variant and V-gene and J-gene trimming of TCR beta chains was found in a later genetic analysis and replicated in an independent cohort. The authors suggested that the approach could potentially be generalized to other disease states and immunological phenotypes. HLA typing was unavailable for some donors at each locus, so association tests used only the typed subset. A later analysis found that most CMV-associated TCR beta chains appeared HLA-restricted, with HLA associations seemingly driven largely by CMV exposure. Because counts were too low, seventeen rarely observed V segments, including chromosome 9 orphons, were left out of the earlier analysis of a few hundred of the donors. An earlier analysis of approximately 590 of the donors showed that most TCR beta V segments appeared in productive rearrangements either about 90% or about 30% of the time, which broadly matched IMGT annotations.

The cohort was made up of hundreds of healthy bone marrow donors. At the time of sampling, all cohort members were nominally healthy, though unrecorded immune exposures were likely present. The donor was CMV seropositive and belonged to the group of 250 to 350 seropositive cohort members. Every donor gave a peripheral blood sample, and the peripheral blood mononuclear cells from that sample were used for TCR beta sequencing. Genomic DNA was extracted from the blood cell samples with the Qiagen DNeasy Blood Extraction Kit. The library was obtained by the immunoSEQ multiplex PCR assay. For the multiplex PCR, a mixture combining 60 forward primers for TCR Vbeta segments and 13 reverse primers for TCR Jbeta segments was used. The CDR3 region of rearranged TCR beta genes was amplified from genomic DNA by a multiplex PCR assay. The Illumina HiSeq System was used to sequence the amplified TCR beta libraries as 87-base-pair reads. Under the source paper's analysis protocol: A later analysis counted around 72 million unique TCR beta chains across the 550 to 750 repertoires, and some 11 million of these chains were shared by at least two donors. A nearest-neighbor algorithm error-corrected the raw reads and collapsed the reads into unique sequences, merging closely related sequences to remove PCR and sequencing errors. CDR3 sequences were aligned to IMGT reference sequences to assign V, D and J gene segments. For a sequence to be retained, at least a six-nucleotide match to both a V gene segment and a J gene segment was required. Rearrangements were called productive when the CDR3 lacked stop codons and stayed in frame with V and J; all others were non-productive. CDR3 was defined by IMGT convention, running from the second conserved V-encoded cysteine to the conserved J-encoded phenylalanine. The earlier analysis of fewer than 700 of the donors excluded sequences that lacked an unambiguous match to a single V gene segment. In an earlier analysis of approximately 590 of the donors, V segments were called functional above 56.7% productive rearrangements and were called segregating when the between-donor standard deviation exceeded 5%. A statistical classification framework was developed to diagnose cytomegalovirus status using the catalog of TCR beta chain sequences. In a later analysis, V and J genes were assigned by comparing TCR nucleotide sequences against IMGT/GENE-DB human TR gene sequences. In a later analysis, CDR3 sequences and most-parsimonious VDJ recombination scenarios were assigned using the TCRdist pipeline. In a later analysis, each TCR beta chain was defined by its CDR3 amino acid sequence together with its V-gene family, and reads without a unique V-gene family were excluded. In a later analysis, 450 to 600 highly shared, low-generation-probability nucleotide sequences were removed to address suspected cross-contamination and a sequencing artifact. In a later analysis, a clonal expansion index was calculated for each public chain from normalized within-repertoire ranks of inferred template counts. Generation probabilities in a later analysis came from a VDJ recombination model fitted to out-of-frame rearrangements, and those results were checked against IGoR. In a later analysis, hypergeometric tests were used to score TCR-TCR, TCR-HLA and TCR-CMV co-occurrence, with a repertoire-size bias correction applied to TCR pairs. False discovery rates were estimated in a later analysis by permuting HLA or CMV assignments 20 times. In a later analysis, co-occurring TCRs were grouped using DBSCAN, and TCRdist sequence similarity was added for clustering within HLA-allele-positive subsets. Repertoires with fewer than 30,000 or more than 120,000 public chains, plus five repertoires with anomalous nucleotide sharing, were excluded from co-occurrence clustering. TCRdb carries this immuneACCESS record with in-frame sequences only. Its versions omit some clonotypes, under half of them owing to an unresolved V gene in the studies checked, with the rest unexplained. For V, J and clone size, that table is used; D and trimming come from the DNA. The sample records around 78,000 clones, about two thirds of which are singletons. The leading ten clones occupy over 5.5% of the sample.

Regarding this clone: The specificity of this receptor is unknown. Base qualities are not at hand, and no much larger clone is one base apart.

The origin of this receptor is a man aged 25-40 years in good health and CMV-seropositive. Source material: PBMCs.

The CDR3 region has the sequence CASQRQGATYEQYF. The nucleotide sequence is given as TGTGCCAGCCAAAGACAGGGGGCTACGTACGAGCAGTACTTC. The chain uses TRBV28 and TRBJ2-7, with 10 middle bases fitting TRBD1. V trim: 8 bases; J trim: 4 bases; unmatched bases: 8. The CDR3, from cysteine to phenylalanine, totals 14 residues. Only the CDR3 DNA is retained, 42 bases long and in frame from the first base. The germline V gene supplies CDR1 MDHEN and CDR2 SYDVKM.